The 5 T cell receptor beta chains reported below all come from one sample, sequenced in a study of blood T cells in healthy people across ages. Alongside a J-beta primer mix, a sample-barcoded 5' primer served in a second PCR lasting about 7 to 11 cycles. Using its own MiXCR run on the 5' RACE reads, TCRdb lists one record per CDR3 protein. The table includes hundreds of thousands of distinct CDR3 sequences, under 65% detected once. The sequencing input was blood. Receptors were obtained from a man aged 55 to 69 in good health.

The chain has TRBV20-1 and TRBJ2-1, with TRBD2 matching over 8 bases. CDR3 size: 12 residues. Looked up from germline, CDR1 is DFQATT and CDR2 is SNEGSKA (reference sequence). The V and J ends lost 2 bases and 9 bases, in that order; junction bases with no gene match: 3. The CDR3 loop is CSARRLASEQFF. The DNA of the CDR3 is TGCAGTGCTAGACGACTAGCGAGTGAGCAGTTCTTC.

J is TRBJ2-7 and V is TRBV6-2 or TRBV6-3, with 8 bases fitting TRBD1. In germline, CDR1 is MNHEY, CDR2 SVGEGT. The CDR3 loop spans 14 amino acids. J lost 0 bases, V lost 6 bases, and 4 bases had no gene match. CDR3 sequence reads: CASRTGESSYEQYF. The CDR3 DNA sequence: TGTGCCAGCAGGACAGGGGAAAGCTCCTACGAGCAGTACTTC.

There are many counts of this clonotype. The chain carries TRBV20-1 and TRBJ2-1; a weak D match, TRBD1 (5 bases). Trimming removed 0 bases from V and 2 bases from J, with 11 bases in between. This CDR3 contains 15 residues. Germline V gene lookup returns CDR1 DFQATT and CDR2 SNEGSKA (reference sequence). The CDR3 reads CSARDWTSPYNEQFF. CDR3 sequence (DNA): TGCAGTGCTAGAGACTGGACAAGTCCCTACAATGAGCAGTTCTTC.

The chain has TRBV3-1 and TRBJ2-5; possibly TRBD2 for D (5 bases). The germline V gene has CDR1 LGHDT and CDR2 YNNKEL (reference sequence). Deletions cut 4 bases from V and 0 bases from J, with 15 bases between. CDR3 length: 16 amino acids. Written as DNA, the CDR3 is TGTGCCAGCAGCCCACGGACTGGGTCGTACCAAGAGACCCAGTACTTC. Translation gives CASSPRTGSYQETQYF.

The rearrangement uses TRBV12-3 or TRBV12-4 and TRBJ2-1, with 7 nucleotides matching TRBD1. With 5 bases clipped from V and 6 bases from J, the junction kept 10 bases outside the gene matches. The length of the CDR3 is 15 residues. This CDR3 is CASSQSGPGGNEQFF. Written as DNA, the CDR3 is TGTGCCAGCAGTCAATCCGGGCCAGGGGGCAATGAGCAGTTCTTC.